Given below is one T cell receptor (beta chain) in context. This specimen comes from a study of T cell responses to AZD1222 COVID-19 vaccine. Between the trimmed V and J ends, which lost 7 bases and 0 bases, there was a span of 16 bases. Per the germline V gene, CDR1 is LNHDA and CDR2 is SQIVND (reference sequence). This CDR3 contains 15 residues. Profiling relied on immunoSEQ multiplex PCR, and the TCRdb table lists in-frame clones only, not all of them. The sample consists of 90,000 to 130,000 clones, about 90% of them appearing once. Material: peripheral blood, obtained on day 0 of AZD1222 vaccination. The V and J genes are TRBV19 and TRBJ2-7; D is undetermined. The TCR was taken from an adult in good health. The CDR3 region is CASTPGRQVSYEQYF. The CDR3 nucleotides read TGTGCCAGTACCCCGGGCCGGCAGGTCTCCTACGAGCAGTACTTC.